This T cell receptor (beta chain) was retrieved from a study of blood T cells in healthy people across ages. Germline lookup yields CDR1 MDHEN and CDR2 SYDVKM. V trimming: 6 bases; J trimming: 5 bases; junction bases outside the gene matches: 6. This CDR3 is 14 amino acids long. PBMCs numbering at least 6 million were isolated per sample. This clonotype was counted ten times or more. The antigen remains unidentified. General study findings and limits: Comparison with aged donors showed that long-lived donors had more naive CD4+ cells and higher diversity.

Primed by a sample-barcoded 5' primer and a J-beta primer mix, a second PCR proceeded for 7 to 11 cycles. Via MiXCR, TCRdb re-called the 5' RACE reads, giving one row per CDR3 protein. The sample has just over 1 million distinct CDR3 sequences, less than 50% seen once. The sequencing input was blood. J is TRBJ2-1 and V is TRBV28; 8 bases are a match to TRBD2. The clonotype comes from a woman aged 55-70 years in good health. The CDR3 nucleotides are TGTGCCAGCAGCTATAGCGGGACGGACAATGAGCAGTTCTTC. Amino acids: CASSYSGTDNEQFF.